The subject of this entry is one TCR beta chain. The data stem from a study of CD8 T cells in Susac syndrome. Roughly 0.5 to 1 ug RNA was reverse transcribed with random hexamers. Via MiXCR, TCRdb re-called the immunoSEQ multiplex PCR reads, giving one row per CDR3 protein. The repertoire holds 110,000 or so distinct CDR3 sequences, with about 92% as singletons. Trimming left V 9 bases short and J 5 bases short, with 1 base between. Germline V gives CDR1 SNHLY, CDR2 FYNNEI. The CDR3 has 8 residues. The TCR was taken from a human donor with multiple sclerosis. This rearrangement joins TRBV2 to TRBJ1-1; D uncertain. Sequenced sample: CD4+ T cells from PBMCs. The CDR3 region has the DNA TGTGCCAGTACTGAAGCTTTCTTT. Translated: CASTEAFF.